This T cell receptor beta chain came from a study of OX40 agonist ivuxolimab in advanced cancers. As for the study in general: With a range of roughly 20 to 79, age averaged approximately 60 years, and 75% to 90% were male. Findings of the study overall: In general, CD8+ T cells held more expanded clones than CD4+ did, on average.

Libraries were prepared by immunoSEQ multiplex PCR; TCRdb keeps only in-frame clonotypes and omits some of them. The sample includes roughly 28,000 clones, approximately 78% of them seen just once. Comments on this clone: Its target is not known.

The CDR3 runs to 15 residues. Germline loops: CDR1 LNHDA, CDR2 SQIVND (reference sequence). The V end was cut by 1 base, the J end by 3 bases, with 13 bases between. The material was CD4+ or CD8+ T cells sorted from blood, obtained in a trial of the OX40 agonist ivuxolimab. The V gene is TRBV19, the J gene TRBJ2-7, with no clear D. The TCR sequence derives from an adult with an advanced solid tumor such as melanoma, head and neck, liver or kidney cancer. The CDR3 DNA follows: TGTGCCAGTAGTATAGTAGGTCCCTTGGACTACGAGCAGTACTTC. Translating it yields CASSIVGPLDYEQYF. The full variable domain, its missing parts supplied by reference TRBV19 and TRBJ2-7, is DGGITQSPKYLFRKEGQNVTLSCEQNLNHDAMYWYRQDPGQGLRLIYYSQIVNDFQKGDIAEGYSVSREKKESFPLTVTSAQKNPTAFYLCASSIVGPLDYEQYFGPGTRLTVT.